A selection of T cell receptor beta chains follows, all from one sample in a study of blood T cell repertoires in COVID-19. The data were produced by immunoSEQ multiplex PCR, yet TCRdb's version contains in-frame clones alone and is incomplete. The data contain about 200,000 clones, approximately 84% of them singletons. The sample was peripheral blood. These receptors all stem from an elderly man with acute or convalescent COVID-19. The CDR3 runs from the conserved cysteine through the conserved F or W. A D gene is named only where the DNA matches it firmly. Not all rows give a size; the values are once, few, many and, for expanded clones, a class.

DNA,CDR3,D,J,size,V,length
TGTGCCAGCAGCTCGTCCGGGACTAGGGGTGATACGCAGTATTTT,CASSSSGTRGDTQYF,TRBD2,TRBJ2-3,NA,TRBV7-2,15
TGTGCCAGCAGCACGGGACCACAGGGGGCGAGACGAAAACCCCCCTACGAGCAGTACTTC,CASSTGPQGARRKPPYEQYF,TRBD1,TRBJ2-7,NA,TRBV5-4,20
TGTGCCAGCTCACCAGAGACAGGGGATCGAACTGAAGCTTTCTTT,CASSPETGDRTEAFF,TRBD1,TRBJ1-1,NA,TRBV18,15
TGTGCCAGCAGCTTGGCTAGCGGAGGCCCCTACGAGCAGTACTTC,CASSLASGGPYEQYF,TRBD2,TRBJ2-7,NA,TRBV5-4,15
TGTGCCAGCAGCTTCGGACGGGCAGGGCACTATGGCTACACCTTC,CASSFGRAGHYGYTF,NA,TRBJ1-2,NA,TRBV7-9,15
TGTGCCACCAGTGCTTGGGCGCCGGGACTAGCATCAGATACGCAGTATTTT,CATSAWAPGLASDTQYF,TRBD2,TRBJ2-3,once,TRBV24-1,17
TGTGCCAGCAGCACGGGACAGAACCTCTACAATGAGCAGTTCTTC,CASSTGQNLYNEQFF,TRBD1,TRBJ2-1,NA,TRBV11-3,15
TGTGCCAGCAGTGAACTAGCGGGAGCTCCAGATACGCAGTATTTT,CASSELAGAPDTQYF,TRBD2,TRBJ2-3,NA,TRBV6-1,15
TGTGCCAGCAGCGATCACCGGGACAGCTACAATGAGCAGTTCTTC,CASSDHRDSYNEQFF,TRBD1,TRBJ2-1,NA,TRBV14,15
TGTGCCACCAGTCCTAGCGGGAGGTACCAAGAGACCCAGTACTTC,CATSPSGRYQETQYF,TRBD2,TRBJ2-5,once,TRBV24-1,15
TGTGCCAGCAGTTTAGGGGCCAGGGGGGCTAACTATGGCTACACCTTC,CASSLGARGANYGYTF,TRBD1,TRBJ1-2,NA,TRBV28,16
TGTGCCAGCAGCAGGCCCCATTTGACGAACACCGGGGAGCTGTTTTTT,CASSRPHLTNTGELFF,NA,TRBJ2-2,NA,TRBV21-1,16
TGTGCCAGCAGCCAAGAGACGGGGGGCAAGGCAGATACGCAGTATTTT,CASSQETGGKADTQYF,NA,TRBJ2-3,NA,TRBV3-1/TRBV3-2,16
TGTGCCAGCAGCGTAAACAGGGGAAACACTGAAGCTTTCTTT,CASSVNRGNTEAFF,TRBD1,TRBJ1-1,NA,TRBV5-4,14
TGTGCCTGGAGTGCAGAGGCGGAGGCGACCGGGGAGCTGTTTTTT,CAWSAEAEATGELFF,NA,TRBJ2-2,once,TRBV30,15
TGTGCCAGCAGACCCACTGCTAGCGGGAGGGCCTTGGATACGCAGTATTTT,CASRPTASGRALDTQYF,TRBD2,TRBJ2-3,NA,TRBV28,17
TGTGCCACCAGCAGAGATATCCAGGCAGGGCAAGGCTACACCTTC,CATSRDIQAGQGYTF,NA,TRBJ1-2,NA,TRBV15,15
TGTGCCAGTAGTGCACGTGGAGGGCAGTTCTTC,CASSARGGQFF,NA,TRBJ2-1,NA,TRBV19,11
TGCAGCGTTTTGACTAGCGGGAACCCCACCGGGGAGCTGTTTTTT,CSVLTSGNPTGELFF,TRBD2,TRBJ2-2,NA,TRBV29-1,15
TGTGCCAGCAGCCCCGGGACAGTTAATTCACCCCTCCACTTT,CASSPGTVNSPLHF,TRBD1,TRBJ1-6,NA,TRBV6-5,14
TGTGCCAGTAGTAATCGTGGAGGGGTAGATACGCAGTATTTT,CASSNRGGVDTQYF,NA,TRBJ2-3,NA,TRBV19,14
TGTGCCAGCTCACCGGCCGGGACAGCCCAAGAGACCCAGTACTTC,CASSPAGTAQETQYF,TRBD1,TRBJ2-5,NA,TRBV18,15
TGTGCCAGCAGCTTAATAGGGGGCGCCTACAATGAGCAGTTCTTC,CASSLIGGAYNEQFF,TRBD1,TRBJ2-1,NA,TRBV11-1,15
TGCGCCAGCAGCCAATCTATCATTAAGGACAGGGGGCTCGGGGCCAACGTCCTGACTTTC,CASSQSIIKDRGLGANVLTF,TRBD1,TRBJ2-6,NA,TRBV4-3,20
TGTGCCAGCAGTTTATCGATCTTGAGCTCCTATAATTCACCCCTCCACTTT,CASSLSILSSYNSPLHF,NA,TRBJ1-6,once,TRBV27,17
TGTGCCAGCAGCTTAGAGCAAGCCAGCAATCAGCCCCAGCATTTT,CASSLEQASNQPQHF,NA,TRBJ1-5,NA,TRBV7-8,15
TGTGCCAGCAGCTTGGCCCACAGAAACACCATATATTTT,CASSLAHRNTIYF,NA,TRBJ1-3,NA,TRBV5-6,13
TGCGCCAGCAGCCTCTGGACGGGACAGAACACTGAAGCTTTCTTT,CASSLWTGQNTEAFF,NA,TRBJ1-1,NA,TRBV5-1,15
TGTGCCACCAGTGATTTCGGGACAGAATTCACCGGGGAGCTGTTTTTT,CATSDFGTEFTGELFF,TRBD1,TRBJ2-2,NA,TRBV24-1,16
TGTGCCAGCAGTGGAGATTTGAGGTTGGGCACTGAAGCTTTCTTT,CASSGDLRLGTEAFF,NA,TRBJ1-1,NA,TRBV28,15
TGTGCCAGCAGTTCCGGACAGGGCCGCTCTGGAAACACCATATATTTT,CASSSGQGRSGNTIYF,TRBD1,TRBJ1-3,NA,TRBV6-5,16
TGTGCCAGCAGCGGGGGAGGTATGACTAGCGGGAGCTACAATGAGCAGTTCTTC,CASSGGGMTSGSYNEQFF,TRBD2,TRBJ2-1,NA,TRBV11-3,18
TGTGCCAGCTCACCACTGCAGGGAGAGACCCAGTACTTC,CASSPLQGETQYF,NA,TRBJ2-5,NA,TRBV18,13